The rows below give T cell receptor beta chains drawn from one sample of a study of T-cell reconstitution after alpha-beta-depleted transplantation in children. TCRdb independently ran MiXCR on the PCR reads; one entry per CDR3 protein. The data hold about 360,000 distinct CDR3 sequences, with 13% observed a single time. The sequencing here drew on PBMCs, taken from the stem cell graft. These TCRs come from a human donor who donated a stem cell graft to a child with Fanconi anemia. The CDR3 runs from the conserved cysteine through the conserved F or W. The size field is filled for only some rows; it gives once, few, many or a size class.

v_gene	j_gene	abundance	CDR3aa
TRBV24-1	TRBJ2-1	many	CATSLAGGVHEQFF
TRBV4-3	TRBJ1-2	few	CASSQDGRGGLGYTF
TRBV7-8	TRBJ2-7	many	CASSLSFGAGRNEQYF
TRBV7-9	TRBJ2-2	NA	CASSLQGSTGELFF
TRBV5-5	TRBJ2-2	NA	CASSLGPRGGDTGELFF
TRBV7-8	TRBJ2-5	many	CASSLGRRQETQYF
TRBV12-3/TRBV12-4	TRBJ2-1	NA	CASSLGRPSYNEQFF
TRBV10-3	TRBJ2-1	few	CAISESGLALYNEQFF
TRBV5-1	TRBJ2-5	once	CASSLAPSDSETQYF
TRBV3-1	TRBJ1-1	many	CASSQGSAGHTEAFF
TRBV10-1	TRBJ1-1	many	CASSDMVLNTEAFF
TRBV28	TRBJ2-1	many	CASSSPSTGSNEQFF
TRBV29-1	TRBJ2-5	many	CSANPTGELETQYF
TRBV10-3	TRBJ1-6	few	CAISELNTGSNSPLHF
TRBV6-1	TRBJ2-7	many	CASRMTPLDEQYF
TRBV5-6	TRBJ2-5	NA	CASSALTGGETQYF
TRBV9	TRBJ2-7	many	CASRWDSEQYF
TRBV7-9	TRBJ2-1	many	CASSLALEHEQFF
TRBV30	TRBJ1-2	once	CACDVNGYTF
TRBV7-2	TRBJ2-1	many	CASSLFTARPVNEQFF
TRBV5-5	TRBJ2-2	few	CASSHRTEITGELFF
TRBV30	TRBJ2-7	NA	CALLLGTGLYEQYF
TRBV7-2	TRBJ1-6	few	CASNYDRNSPLHF
TRBV7-6	TRBJ2-1	NA	CASSLFATGEFNEQFF
TRBV5-1	TRBJ2-7	NA	CASTLGGGYEQYF
TRBV12-3/TRBV12-4	TRBJ1-1	many	CASSFRGKTEAFF
TRBV11-2	TRBJ1-1	NA	CASSLVGLGIDSLNTEAFF
TRBV6-2/TRBV6-3	TRBJ1-5	NA	CASSHLTDYSNQPQHF
TRBV29-1	TRBJ2-7	few	CSVTDSYEQYF
TRBV20-1	TRBJ2-7	NA	CSARDQISYEQYF
TRBV4-2	TRBJ1-1	few	CASSPSVTWTEAFF
TRBV15	TRBJ2-2	few	CATSREGLTGELFF
TRBV12-3/TRBV12-4	TRBJ1-2	NA	CASSHTGVRGYGYTF
TRBV19	TRBJ2-1	NA	CASSDRDRVYNEQFF
TRBV7-9	TRBJ2-1	few	CASTWGGGPNEQFF
TRBV7-9	TRBJ2-3	few	CASSFPTGDTQYF
TRBV12-3/TRBV12-4	TRBJ1-1	few	CASSLDSLVEAFF
TRBV18	TRBJ1-1	NA	CASSYTGDTEAFF
TRBV5-1	TRBJ2-1	NA	CASTPTSGVNNEQFF
TRBV4-3	TRBJ2-1	NA	CASSQEGRGNEQFF
TRBV10-2	TRBJ1-6	many	CASSESDGSPLHF
TRBV4-3	TRBJ1-1	many	CASSQGNNYEAFF
TRBV5-1	TRBJ2-2	few	CASSLADRAGELFF
TRBV11-2	TRBJ1-5	few	CASSQRTDTNSNQPQHF
TRBV6-1	TRBJ1-2	many	CASRVHPGPFSYGYTF
TRBV14	TRBJ2-1	few	CASRGLGGYNEQFF
TRBV7-6	TRBJ1-3	NA	CASTSLLGRSSGNTIYF
TRBV6-1	TRBJ2-2	NA	CASTAGLNTGELFF
TRBV3-1	TRBJ1-2	few	CASRPGQGSRGYTF